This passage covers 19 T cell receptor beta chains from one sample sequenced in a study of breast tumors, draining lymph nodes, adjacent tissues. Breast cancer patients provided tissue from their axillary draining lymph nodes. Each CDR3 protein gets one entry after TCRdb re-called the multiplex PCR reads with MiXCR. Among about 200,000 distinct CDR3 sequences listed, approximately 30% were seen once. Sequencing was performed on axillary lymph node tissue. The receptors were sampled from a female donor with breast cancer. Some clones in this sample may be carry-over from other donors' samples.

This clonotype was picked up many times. The CDR3 nucleotides read TGTGCCAGCAGTTACTCGAGAGGTTCCCAAGAGACCCAGTACTTC. This gives the protein CASSYSRGSQETQYF. The genes are TRBV6-6 and TRBJ2-5; no clear D. V was clipped by 0 bases and J by 1 base, with 9 bases between them. The V gene's germline CDR1 is MNHNY and CDR2 SVGAGI (reference sequence). The CDR3 runs 15 residues.

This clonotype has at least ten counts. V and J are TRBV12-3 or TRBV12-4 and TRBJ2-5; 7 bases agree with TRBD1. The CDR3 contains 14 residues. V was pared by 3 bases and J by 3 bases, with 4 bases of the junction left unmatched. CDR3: CASSLLGGEETQYF. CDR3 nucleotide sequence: TGTGCCAGCAGTTTGCTAGGGGGCGAAGAGACCCAGTACTTC.

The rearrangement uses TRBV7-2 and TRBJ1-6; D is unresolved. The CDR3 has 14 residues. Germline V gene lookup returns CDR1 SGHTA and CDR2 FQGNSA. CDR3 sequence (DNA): TGTGCTAGAGTTGAGGACGGAAGCAATTCACCCCTCCACTTT. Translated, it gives CARVEDGSNSPLHF.

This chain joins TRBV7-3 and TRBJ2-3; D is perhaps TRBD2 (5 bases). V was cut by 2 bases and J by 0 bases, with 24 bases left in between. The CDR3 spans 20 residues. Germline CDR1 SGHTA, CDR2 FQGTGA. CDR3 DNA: TGTGCCAGCAGCTTAGAACGACCGAGCAGTCCAGGACTTAGCACAGATACGCAGTATTTT. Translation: CASSLERPSSPGLSTDTQYF.

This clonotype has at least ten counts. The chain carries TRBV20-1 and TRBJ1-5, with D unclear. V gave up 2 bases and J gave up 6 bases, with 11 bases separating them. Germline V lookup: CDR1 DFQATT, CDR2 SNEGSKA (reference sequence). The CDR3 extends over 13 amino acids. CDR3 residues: CSARWDPGQPQHF. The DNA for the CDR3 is TGCAGTGCTAGATGGGATCCCGGTCAGCCCCAGCATTTT.

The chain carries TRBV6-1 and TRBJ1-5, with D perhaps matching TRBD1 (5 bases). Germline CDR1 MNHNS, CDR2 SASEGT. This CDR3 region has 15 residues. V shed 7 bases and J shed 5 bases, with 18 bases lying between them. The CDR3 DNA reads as TGTGCCAGCAACCTTACACCGGGACTTTATCAGCCCCAGCATTTT. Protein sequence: CASNLTPGLYQPQHF.

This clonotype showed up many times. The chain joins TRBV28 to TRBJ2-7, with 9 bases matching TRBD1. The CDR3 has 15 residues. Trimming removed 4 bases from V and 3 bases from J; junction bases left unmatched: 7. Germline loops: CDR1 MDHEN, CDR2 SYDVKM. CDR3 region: CASSSPQGAIYEQYF. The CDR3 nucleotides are TGTGCCAGCAGTTCACCACAGGGGGCTATCTACGAGCAGTACTTC.

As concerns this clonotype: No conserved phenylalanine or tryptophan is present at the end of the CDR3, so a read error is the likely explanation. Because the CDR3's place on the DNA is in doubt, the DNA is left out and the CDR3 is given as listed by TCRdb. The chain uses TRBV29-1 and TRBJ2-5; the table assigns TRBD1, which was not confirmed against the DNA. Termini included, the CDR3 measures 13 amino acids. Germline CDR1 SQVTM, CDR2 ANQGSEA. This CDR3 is CSASSRGRGTQDL.

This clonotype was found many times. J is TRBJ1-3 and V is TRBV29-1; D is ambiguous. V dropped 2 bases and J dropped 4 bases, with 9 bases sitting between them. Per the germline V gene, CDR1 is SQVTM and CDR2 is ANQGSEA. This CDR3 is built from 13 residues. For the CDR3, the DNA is TGCAGCGTTGAACGCCCTGGAGGAAACACCATATATTTT. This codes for CSVERPGGNTIYF.

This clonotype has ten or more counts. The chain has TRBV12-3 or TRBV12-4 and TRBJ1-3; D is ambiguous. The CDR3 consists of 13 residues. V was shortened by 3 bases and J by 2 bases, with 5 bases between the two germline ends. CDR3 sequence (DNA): TGTGCCAGCAGTTTTGGAGCTGGAAACACCATATATTTT. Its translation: CASSFGAGNTIYF.

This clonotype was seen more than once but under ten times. The CDR3 coding sequence is TGTGCCAGCAGCTTAGCCGGGACTAGCGGGAGCTACGCCTACAATGAGCAGTTCTTC. This translates into CASSLAGTSGSYAYNEQFF. The V and J genes are TRBV11-1 and TRBJ2-1; TRBD2 agrees at 14 bases. The length of the CDR3 is 19 residues. Unmatched junction bases numbered 6, after V lost 0 bases and J lost 2 bases. Looked up from germline, CDR1 is SGHAT and CDR2 is FQDESV (reference sequence).

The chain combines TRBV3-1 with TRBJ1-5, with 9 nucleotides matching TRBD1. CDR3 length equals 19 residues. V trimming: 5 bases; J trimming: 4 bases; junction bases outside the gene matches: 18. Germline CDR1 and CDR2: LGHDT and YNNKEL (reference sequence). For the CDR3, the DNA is TGTGCCAGCAGCACCAAGGGGGACAGGGCCGTTTTCTGTAATCAGCCCCAGCATTTT. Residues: CASSTKGDRAVFCNQPQHF.

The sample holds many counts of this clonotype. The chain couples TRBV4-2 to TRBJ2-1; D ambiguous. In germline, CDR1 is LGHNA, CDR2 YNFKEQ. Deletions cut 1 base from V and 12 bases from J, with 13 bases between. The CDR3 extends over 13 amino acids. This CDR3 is CASSQGSPFGQFF. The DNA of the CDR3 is TGTGCCAGCAGCCAAGGTTCTCCCTTTGGGCAGTTCTTC.

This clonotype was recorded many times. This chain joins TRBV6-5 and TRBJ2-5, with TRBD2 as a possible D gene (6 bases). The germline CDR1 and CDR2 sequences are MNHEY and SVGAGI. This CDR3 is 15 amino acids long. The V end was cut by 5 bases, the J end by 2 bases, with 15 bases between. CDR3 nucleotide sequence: TGTGCCAGCAGTCGGCAAACGCGGGGACAAGAGACCCAGTACTTC. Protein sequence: CASSRQTRGQETQYF.

CDR3 nucleotide sequence: TGTGCCTGGAGATTCGGCCAGGGAGCCTATGGCTACACCTTC. This sequence encodes CAWRFGQGAYGYTF. The J gene is TRBJ1-2, the V gene TRBV30; TRBD1 is a possible D gene (5 bases). Trimming removed 3 bases from V and 4 bases from J, with 15 bases in between. Germline lookup yields CDR1 GTSNPN and CDR2 SVGIG (reference sequence). The CDR3 has 14 residues.

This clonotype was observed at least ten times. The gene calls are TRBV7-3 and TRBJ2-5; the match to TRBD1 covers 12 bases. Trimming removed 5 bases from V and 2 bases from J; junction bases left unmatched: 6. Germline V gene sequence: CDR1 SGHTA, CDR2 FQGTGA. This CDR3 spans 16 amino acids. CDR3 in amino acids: CASSPGTGGGQETQYF. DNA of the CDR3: TGTGCCAGCAGCCCCGGGACAGGGGGCGGACAAGAGACCCAGTACTTC.

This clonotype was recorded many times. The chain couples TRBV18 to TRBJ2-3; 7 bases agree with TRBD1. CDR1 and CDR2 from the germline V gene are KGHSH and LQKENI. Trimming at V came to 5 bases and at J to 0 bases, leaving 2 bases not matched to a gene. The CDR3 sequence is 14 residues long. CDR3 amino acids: CASSGTASTDTQYF. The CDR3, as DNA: TGTGCCAGCTCAGGGACAGCTAGCACAGATACGCAGTATTTT.

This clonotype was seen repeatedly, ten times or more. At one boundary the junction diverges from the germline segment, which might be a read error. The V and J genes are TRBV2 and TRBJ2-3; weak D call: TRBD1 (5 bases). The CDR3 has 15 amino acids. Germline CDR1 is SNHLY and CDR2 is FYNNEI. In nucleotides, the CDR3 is TGTGCCAGCAGTGAATTAGGGGTAACCACAGGTACGCAGTATTTT. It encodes CASSELGVTTGTQYF.

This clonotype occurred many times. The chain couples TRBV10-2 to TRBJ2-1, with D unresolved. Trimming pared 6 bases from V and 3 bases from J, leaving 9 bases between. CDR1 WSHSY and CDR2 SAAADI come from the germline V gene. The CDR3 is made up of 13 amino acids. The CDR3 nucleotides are TGCGCCAGCAGGGTGGACGACTACAATGAGCAGTTCTTC. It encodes CASRVDDYNEQFF.